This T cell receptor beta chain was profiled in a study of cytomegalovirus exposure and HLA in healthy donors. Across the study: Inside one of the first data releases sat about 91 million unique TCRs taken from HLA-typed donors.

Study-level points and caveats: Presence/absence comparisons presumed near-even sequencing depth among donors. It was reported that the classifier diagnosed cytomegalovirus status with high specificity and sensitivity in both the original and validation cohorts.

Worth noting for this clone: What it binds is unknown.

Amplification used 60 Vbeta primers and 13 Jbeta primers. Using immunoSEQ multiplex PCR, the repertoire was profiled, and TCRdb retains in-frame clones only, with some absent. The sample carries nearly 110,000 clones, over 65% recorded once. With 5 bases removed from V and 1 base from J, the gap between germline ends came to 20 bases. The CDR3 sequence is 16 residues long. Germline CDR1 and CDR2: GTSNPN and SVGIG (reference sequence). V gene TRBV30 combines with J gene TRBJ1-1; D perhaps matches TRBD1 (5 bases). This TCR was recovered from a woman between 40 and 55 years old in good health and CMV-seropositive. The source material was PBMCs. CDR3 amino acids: CAWLPYLTGTNTEAFF. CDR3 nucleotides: TGTGCCTGGCTTCCCTACCTTACAGGAACGAACACTGAAGCTTTCTTT.